Below, 12 T cell receptor beta chains from the same sample are listed, as sequenced in a study of CD8 T cells in Susac syndrome. It was with random hexamers that about 0.45 to 1 ug RNA was reverse transcribed. TCRdb analysed the immunoSEQ multiplex PCR reads with MiXCR anew, one entry per CDR3 protein. Here the sample spans some 150,000 distinct CDR3 sequences, 94% being singletons. The sequencing input was CD4+ T cells from PBMCs. The receptors come from a human donor in good health.

The chain is built from TRBV5-1 and TRBJ1-2; D call uncertain. The length of the CDR3 is 14 residues. Trimming cost V 5 bases and J 0 bases, with 11 bases left between them. CDR1 SGHRS and CDR2 YFSETQ come from the germline V gene. The CDR3 is CASRIEAANYGYTF. In nucleotides, the CDR3 is TGCGCCAGCAGGATCGAGGCAGCTAACTATGGCTACACCTTC.

This rearrangement joins TRBV29-1 to TRBJ1-5; D perhaps matches TRBD1 (5 bases). V gave up 3 bases and J gave up 6 bases, with 12 bases separating them. Germline lookup yields CDR1 SQVTM and CDR2 ANQGSEA. The CDR3 contains 13 residues. The CDR3 protein is CSVDPGLGQPQHF. The CDR3, as DNA: TGCAGCGTTGACCCAGGGTTAGGTCAGCCCCAGCATTTT.

This clonotype appeared a few times. The chain's CDR3 is CASSPQGDGYTF. The CDR3 bases are TGTGCCAGCTCACCTCAGGGAGACGGCTACACCTTC. The chain carries TRBV18 and TRBJ1-2; possible D gene TRBD1, 5 bases. Germline V gene data show CDR1 as KGHSH and CDR2 as LQKENI. V shed 3 bases and J shed 8 bases, with 10 bases lying between them. The CDR3 runs 12 residues.

V is TRBV5-4 and J is TRBJ2-2, with 11 nucleotides matching TRBD2. This CDR3 region has 17 residues. Germline trimming cut 0 bases from V and 4 bases from J; bases unmatched to any gene: 5. The germline CDR1 and CDR2 sequences are SGHNT and YYREEE (reference sequence). The DNA for the CDR3 is TGTGCCAGCAGCTTGGACTTAGCGGGAGGGGGCACCGGGGAGCTGTTTTTT. It translates to CASSLDLAGGGTGELFF.

This clonotype was seen once. This chain connects TRBV5-1 to TRBJ2-3; a weak D match, TRBD2 (6 bases). V was trimmed by 0 bases and J by 4 bases, leaving 9 bases between them. This CDR3 spans 14 amino acids. Germline CDR1 and CDR2: SGHRS and YFSETQ. The chain's CDR3 is CASSLGLDADTQYF. For the CDR3, the DNA is TGCGCCAGCAGCTTGGGACTAGATGCAGATACGCAGTATTTT.

The V gene is TRBV10-3, the J gene TRBJ1-1; 7 positions agree with TRBD1. Germline trimming cut 6 bases from V and 1 base from J; bases unmatched to any gene: 5. The CDR3 extends over 14 amino acids. Per germline, CDR1 ENHRY and CDR2 SYGVKD. CDR3: CAISPGTANTEAFF. The CDR3 region has the DNA TGTGCCATCAGCCCCGGGACAGCGAACACTGAAGCTTTCTTT.

This clonotype appeared a few times. This chain connects TRBV29-1 to TRBJ1-5; D is undetermined. The germline CDR1 and CDR2 sequences are SQVTM and ANQGSEA. CDR3 length: 12 amino acids. Deletions cut 4 bases from V and 1 base from J, with 5 bases between. CDR3 amino acids: CSVGGSNQPQHF. The CDR3 DNA reads as TGCAGCGTTGGTGGCAGCAATCAGCCCCAGCATTTT.

This rearrangement joins TRBV7-2 to TRBJ1-1; 9 bases map to TRBD1. V shed 4 bases and J 3 bases; nucleotides not matched to a gene: 3. CDR1 and CDR2 from the germline V gene are SGHTA and FQGNSA. CDR3 length: 14 residues. CDR3 DNA: TGTGCCAGCAGCTATCGACAGGGGGACACTGAAGCTTTCTTT. Amino acid sequence: CASSYRQGDTEAFF.

The J gene is TRBJ2-1, the V gene TRBV24-1, with D uncertain. This CDR3 is 12 amino acids long. Germline values: CDR1 KGHDR, CDR2 SFDVKD. The CDR3, as DNA: TGTGCTTCGGGTTTTAATAGCAATGAGCAGTTCTTC. Translated, it gives CASGFNSNEQFF.

The chain is built from TRBV12-3 or TRBV12-4 and TRBJ2-1; no firm D call. Trimming stripped 3 bases from V and 9 bases from J, with 15 bases between. This CDR3 comprises 14 residues. In nucleotides, the CDR3 is TGTGCCAGCAGTTTTGGCGCTCCTGAGAGTGAGCAGTTCTTC. Amino acid sequence: CASSFGAPESEQFF.

The CDR3 DNA reads as TGTGCCAGCAGCCTCGGTGGGGCGGGAGCCTACGAGCAGTACTTC. Protein sequence: CASSLGGAGAYEQYF. The gene calls are TRBV5-4 and TRBJ2-7; 7 bases are shared with TRBD2. CDR1 and CDR2 from the germline V gene are SGHNT and YYREEE (reference sequence). The CDR3 totals 15 residues. After removal of 4 bases from V and 2 bases from J, the junction contained 9 bases not matched to a gene.

The chain has TRBV5-6 and TRBJ2-7, with 10 positions matching TRBD2. The CDR3 is 16 residues long. Germline loops: CDR1 SGHDT, CDR2 YYEEEE. The V and J ends lost 1 base and 3 bases, in that order; junction bases with no gene match: 7. The CDR3 DNA sequence: TGTGCCAGCAGCTTGACTAGCGGGATAAGTCTCTACGAGCAGTACTTC. Protein product: CASSLTSGISLYEQYF.